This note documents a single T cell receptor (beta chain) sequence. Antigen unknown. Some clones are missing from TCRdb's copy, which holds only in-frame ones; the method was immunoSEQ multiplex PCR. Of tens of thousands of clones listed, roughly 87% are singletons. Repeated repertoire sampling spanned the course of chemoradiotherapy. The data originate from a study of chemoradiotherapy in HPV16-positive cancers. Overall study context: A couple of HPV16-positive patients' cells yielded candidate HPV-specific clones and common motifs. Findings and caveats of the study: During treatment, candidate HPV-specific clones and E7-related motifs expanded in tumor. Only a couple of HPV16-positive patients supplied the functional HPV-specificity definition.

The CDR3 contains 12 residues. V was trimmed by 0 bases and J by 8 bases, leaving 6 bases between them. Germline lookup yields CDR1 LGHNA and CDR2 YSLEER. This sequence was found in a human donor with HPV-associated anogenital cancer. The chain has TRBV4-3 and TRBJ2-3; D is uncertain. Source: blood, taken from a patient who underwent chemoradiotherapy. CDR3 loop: CASSQDAGTQYF. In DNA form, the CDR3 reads TGCGCCAGCAGCCAAGATGCAGGTACGCAGTATTTT.